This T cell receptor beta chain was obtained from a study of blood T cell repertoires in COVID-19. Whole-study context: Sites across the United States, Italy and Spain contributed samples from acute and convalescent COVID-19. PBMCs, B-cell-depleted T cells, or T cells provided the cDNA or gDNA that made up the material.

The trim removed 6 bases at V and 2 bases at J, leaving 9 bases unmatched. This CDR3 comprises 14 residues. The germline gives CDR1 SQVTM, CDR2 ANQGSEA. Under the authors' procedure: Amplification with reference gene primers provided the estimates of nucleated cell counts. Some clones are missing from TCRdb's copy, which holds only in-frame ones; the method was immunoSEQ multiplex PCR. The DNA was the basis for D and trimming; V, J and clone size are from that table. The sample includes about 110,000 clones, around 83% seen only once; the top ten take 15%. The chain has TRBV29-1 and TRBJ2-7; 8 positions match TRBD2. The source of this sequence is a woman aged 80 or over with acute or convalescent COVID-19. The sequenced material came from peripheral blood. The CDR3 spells CSVGLSGKTYEQYF. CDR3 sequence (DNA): TGCAGCGTGGGACTTAGCGGGAAAACCTACGAGCAGTACTTC.